Described below is a single TCR beta chain sequence and its context. Antigen unknown. The entry originates in a study of cytomegalovirus exposure and HLA in healthy donors. Study results and limitations: A few CMV-associated chains proved CMV antigen-specific in vitro. TCR association rates varied by HLA locus in a later analysis, with DRB1 highest and HLA-C lowest.

The V end was cut by 8 bases, the J end by 1 base, with 17 bases between. This CDR3 has 15 amino acids. Germline values: CDR1 MNHEY, CDR2 SMNVEV (reference sequence). This PCR relied on a set of 60 Vbeta primers and 13 Jbeta primers. Data came from immunoSEQ multiplex PCR; TCRdb stores just in-frame clones and leaves some out. The sample carries about 120,000 clones, 77% recorded once. The receptor's source is a male donor in good health and CMV-seropositive. Specimen: PBMCs. The chain couples TRBV27 to TRBJ2-5; tentatively, D is TRBD2 (6 bases). DNA for the CDR3: TGTGCCAGCCCTCGGAGGGAGGAGAGCCAAGAGACCCAGTACTTC. This codes for CASPRREESQETQYF.